The rows below give T cell receptor beta chains drawn from one sample of a study of technical replicates of blood from several donors. Some clones are missing from TCRdb's copy, which holds only in-frame ones; the method was immunoSEQ multiplex PCR. This table has approximately 75,000 clones, about 97% appearing once. Sequencing was done on a sample of T cells isolated from PBMCs. All receptors derive from a human donor in good health. Each CDR3 is given with its conserved first and last residue. A D gene is named only where the DNA matches it firmly. For some rows the clone size is stated as once, few or many, or as a class when expanded; others skip it.

D | J | V | size | DNA | CDR3
TRBD2 | TRBJ2-7 | TRBV6-5 | NA | TGTGCCAGCAGATCGGGGGGGCTAGAGCAGTACTTC | CASRSGGLEQYF
TRBD2 | TRBJ2-1 | TRBV25-1 | NA | TGTGCCAGCAAACCCGGGACTAGCGGGAGGGGGAACTACAATGAGCAGTTCTTC | CASKPGTSGRGNYNEQFF
NA | TRBJ2-2 | TRBV7-6 | NA | TGTGCCAGCAGCTTAGTAGGGGGTAACACCGGGGAGCTGTTTTTT | CASSLVGGNTGELFF
NA | TRBJ2-5 | TRBV15 | NA | TGTGCCACCAGCAGAGAACCGGGGCTAGGTTTGGGGGGAGAGACCCAGTACTTC | CATSREPGLGLGGETQYF
NA | TRBJ1-4 | TRBV11-2 | NA | TGTGCCAGCAGCTTACCCTGGGGGGAGGGGGTGCGCGAAAAACTGTTTTTT | CASSLPWGEGVREKLFF
TRBD1 | TRBJ1-5 | TRBV7-8 | once | TGTGCCAGCAGCAGAACGGACAGGTTCAGCAATCAGCCCCAGCATTTT | CASSRTDRFSNQPQHF
NA | TRBJ1-6 | TRBV7-3 | NA | TGTGCCAGCAGCTTAAATGCTGGGGGCGAGTCACCCCTCCACTTT | CASSLNAGGESPLHF
NA | TRBJ2-3 | TRBV5-1 | NA | TGCGCCAGCGGATCAAGACTAGACACAGATACGCAGTATTTT | CASGSRLDTDTQYF
TRBD1 | TRBJ2-7 | TRBV10-1 | NA | TGCGCCAGCAGTGAGTCCCACCTGGGACAGGGGTCCGGGGAGCAGTACTTC | CASSESHLGQGSGEQYF
TRBD2 | TRBJ2-2 | TRBV5-1 | NA | TGCGCCAGCAGCTTGGCCCTAGCGGGGGCAAACACCGGGGAGCTGTTTTTT | CASSLALAGANTGELFF
TRBD1 | TRBJ2-2 | TRBV6-4 | NA | TGTGCCAGCAGTGGGGGACAGACCGGGGAGCTGTTTTTT | CASSGGQTGELFF
NA | TRBJ1-1 | TRBV4-1 | NA | TGCGCCAGCAGCCAAGAGAGTTTAGGTGACTGGAGGAACACTGAAGCTTTCTTT | CASSQESLGDWRNTEAFF
TRBD1 | TRBJ2-3 | TRBV28 | NA | TGTGCCAGCAGCCGAGGGGGCGCGGCAGATACGCAGTATTTT | CASSRGGAADTQYF
TRBD1 | TRBJ1-1 | TRBV27 | NA | TGTGCCAGCAGTGTTATGGACAGGGCTTCTGAAGCTTTCTTT | CASSVMDRASEAFF
TRBD2 | TRBJ2-1 | TRBV11-2 | NA | TGTGCCAGCAGCTTAAAACAACTAGCGGGAGCCAATGAGCAGTTCTTC | CASSLKQLAGANEQFF
NA | TRBJ1-5 | TRBV28 | NA | TGTGCCAGCAGTACAGGATTTGGAGTAGGTAGGAATCAGCCCCAGCATTTT | CASSTGFGVGRNQPQHF
TRBD2 | TRBJ2-7 | TRBV7-6 | NA | TGTGCCAGCAGCTTAGCCTTGGGACTAGACTTGAGCGAGCAGTACTTC | CASSLALGLDLSEQYF
TRBD2 | TRBJ2-1 | TRBV2 | NA | TGTGCCAGCAGGGATACCACTAGCGGCCCTTACAATGAGCAGTTCTTC | CASRDTTSGPYNEQFF